This record covers a single T cell receptor beta chain. Its antigen remains unknown. This sample was taken from a study of cytomegalovirus exposure and HLA in healthy donors. Across the study: For the approximately 360 genotyped donors, about 79% fell within the Caucasian-associated ancestry cluster. General observations from the study: For most TCR beta V segments, an earlier analysis put the productive rate at about 87% or about 30% of the time. Cytomegalovirus status, reportedly, was diagnosed with high specificity and sensitivity by the classifier.

The PCR ran on 60 Vbeta and 13 Jbeta primers. Per the authors' pipeline: Later analysis identified 65 million to 80 million unique TCR beta chains, approximately 11 million shared. The protocol was immunoSEQ multiplex PCR, while the TCRdb copy is restricted to in-frame clones and leaves out a portion. V and J calls and clone size come straight from that table; D and trimming were deduced from the DNA. The table shows 63,000 or so clones, with around four fifths occurring only once. Trimming at V came to 5 bases and at J to 4 bases, leaving 8 bases not matched to a gene. From germline, CDR1 is SGHVS and CDR2 FQNEAQ. This CDR3 comprises 15 residues.

The TCR sequence derives from a woman aged 25 to 45 in good health and CMV-seropositive. Sequences were obtained from PBMCs. The V gene is TRBV7-8, the J gene TRBJ1-2; 9 bases match TRBD1. The CDR3 loop reads CASSKTGGLVYGYTF. CDR3 nucleotide sequence: TGTGCCAGCAGCAAGACAGGGGGGCTGGTCTATGGCTACACCTTC.